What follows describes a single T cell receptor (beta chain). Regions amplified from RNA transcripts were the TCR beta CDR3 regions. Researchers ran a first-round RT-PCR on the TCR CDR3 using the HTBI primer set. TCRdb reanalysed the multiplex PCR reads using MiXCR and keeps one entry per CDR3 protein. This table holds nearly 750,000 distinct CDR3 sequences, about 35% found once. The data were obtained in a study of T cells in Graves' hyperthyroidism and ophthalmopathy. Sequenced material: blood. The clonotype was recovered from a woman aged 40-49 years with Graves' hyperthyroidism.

CDR3 region: CSARPIAGGFGEQFF. The CDR3 bases are TGCAGTGCTCGACCCATAGCGGGAGGCTTTGGTGAGCAGTTCTTC. The J gene is TRBJ2-5, the V gene TRBV20-1; 10 bases are a match to TRBD2. The J call is doubtful: the DNA matches TRBJ2-1 better. The CDR3 is 15 amino acids. CDR1 is DFQATT and CDR2 is SNEGSKA in the germline V gene (reference sequence).